The present entry profiles one TCR beta chain with its context. This specimen comes from a study of T cell changes during pregnancy in multiple sclerosis. V lost 2 bases and J 2 bases, leaving 18 bases between the germline ends. Germline assignment: CDR1 KGHSH and CDR2 LQKENI. The CDR3 runs to 18 residues. Here immunoSEQ multiplex PCR was the method, and the copy in TCRdb shows in-frame clones only, minus some. This sample carries approximately 46,000 clones, 80% to 90% of them seen once, and the ten largest clones take around 7.9%. Source: CD8+ T cells from peripheral blood mononuclear cells, taken in the second trimester of pregnancy. This chain connects TRBV18 to TRBJ2-2; a possible D gene is TRBD1 (6 bases). The receptor was isolated from a female donor with multiple sclerosis, enrolled in a pregnancy study. The CDR3 loop is CASSPFAGVVSNTGELFF. The CDR3, as DNA: TGTGCCAGCTCACCATTCGCAGGGGTGGTGAGCAACACCGGGGAGCTGTTTTTT.